This T cell receptor (beta chain) emerged from a study of T cell changes during pregnancy in multiple sclerosis. Germline assignment: CDR1 SGHRS and CDR2 YFSETQ. The CDR3 has 14 amino acids. With 4 bases removed from V and 2 bases from J, the gap between germline ends came to 10 bases. Repertoires were generated with immunoSEQ multiplex PCR, while TCRdb's copy carries only in-frame clones and drops some. The sample contains tens of thousands of clones, 89% of which appear only once. V usage is TRBV5-1 and J usage is TRBJ2-1; D gene ambiguous. The clonotype was recovered from a female donor with multiple sclerosis, enrolled in a pregnancy study. The input for sequencing was CD4+ T cells from peripheral blood mononuclear cells, taken in the first trimester of pregnancy. CDR3 protein: CASSRQPTYNEQFF. DNA of the CDR3: TGCGCCAGCAGCCGACAACCGACCTACAATGAGCAGTTCTTC.